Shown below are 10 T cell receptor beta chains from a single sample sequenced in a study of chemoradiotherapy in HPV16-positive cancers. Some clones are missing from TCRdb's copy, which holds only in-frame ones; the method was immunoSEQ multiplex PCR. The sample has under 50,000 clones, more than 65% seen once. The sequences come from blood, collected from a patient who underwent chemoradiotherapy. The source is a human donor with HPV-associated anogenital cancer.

This chain's CDR3 is CASSPSGAGAGDTQYF. DNA for the CDR3: TGTGCCAGCAGCCCATCCGGGGCGGGGGCAGGAGATACGCAGTATTTT. The V gene is TRBV11-3, the J gene TRBJ2-3; TRBD2 is a possible D gene (7 bases). CDR1 and CDR2 (germline): SGHNT, YENEEA. Trimming left V 5 bases short and J 5 bases short, with 20 bases between. This CDR3 is built from 16 residues.

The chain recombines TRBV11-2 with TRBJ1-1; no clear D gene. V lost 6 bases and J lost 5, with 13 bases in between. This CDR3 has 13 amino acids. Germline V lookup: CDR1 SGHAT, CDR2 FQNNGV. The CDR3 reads CASSFGEWTEAFF. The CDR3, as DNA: TGTGCCAGCAGTTTTGGGGAGTGGACTGAAGCTTTCTTT.

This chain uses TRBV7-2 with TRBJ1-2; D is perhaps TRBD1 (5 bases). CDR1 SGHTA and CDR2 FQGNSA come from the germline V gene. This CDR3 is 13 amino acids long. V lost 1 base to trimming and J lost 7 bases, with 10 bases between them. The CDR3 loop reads CASSLGGEAGYTF. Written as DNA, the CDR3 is TGTGCCAGCAGCTTAGGAGGGGAAGCTGGCTACACCTTC.

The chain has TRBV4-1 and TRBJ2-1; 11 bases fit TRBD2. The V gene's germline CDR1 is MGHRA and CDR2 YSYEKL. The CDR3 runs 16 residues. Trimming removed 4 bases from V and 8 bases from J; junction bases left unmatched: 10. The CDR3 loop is CASSRLLAGGPHEQFF. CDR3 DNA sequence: TGCGCCAGCAGCCGACTCCTAGCGGGGGGCCCTCATGAGCAGTTCTTC.

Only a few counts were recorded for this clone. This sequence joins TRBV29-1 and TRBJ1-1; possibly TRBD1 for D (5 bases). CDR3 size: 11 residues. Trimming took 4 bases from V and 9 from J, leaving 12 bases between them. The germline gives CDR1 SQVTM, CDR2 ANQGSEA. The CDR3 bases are TGCAGCGTTGGTTTTTCAGGGAAAGCTTTCTTT. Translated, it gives CSVGFSGKAFF.

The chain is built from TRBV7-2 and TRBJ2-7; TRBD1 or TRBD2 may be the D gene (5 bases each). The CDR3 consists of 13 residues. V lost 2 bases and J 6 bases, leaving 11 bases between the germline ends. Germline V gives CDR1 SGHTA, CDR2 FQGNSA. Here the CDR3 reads CASSLSGQSEQYF. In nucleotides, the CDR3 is TGTGCCAGCAGCTTATCGGGGCAGTCCGAGCAGTACTTC.

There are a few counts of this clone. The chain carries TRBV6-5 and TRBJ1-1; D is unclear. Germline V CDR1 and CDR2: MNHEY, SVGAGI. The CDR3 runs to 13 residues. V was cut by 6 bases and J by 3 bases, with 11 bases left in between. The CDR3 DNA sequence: TGTGCCAGCAGACTGATTAGGGACACTGAAGCTTTCTTT. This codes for CASRLIRDTEAFF.

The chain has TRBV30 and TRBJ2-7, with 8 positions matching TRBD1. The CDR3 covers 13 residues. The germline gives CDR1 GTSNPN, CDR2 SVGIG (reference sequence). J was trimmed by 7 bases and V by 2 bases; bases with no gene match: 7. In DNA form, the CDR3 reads TGTGCCTGGAGTCCCAGGGGGCGGGGAGAGCAGTACTTC. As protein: CAWSPRGRGEQYF.

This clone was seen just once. CDR3 sequence: CASSVRSSYNSPLHF. The CDR3 DNA follows: TGTGCCAGCAGTGTTCGCAGCTCCTATAATTCACCCCTCCACTTT. The rearrangement joins TRBV6-1 to TRBJ1-6; no reliable D call. V was cut by 4 bases and J by 0 bases, with 7 bases left in between. The CDR3 is 15 residues long. Germline V gives CDR1 MNHNS, CDR2 SASEGT.

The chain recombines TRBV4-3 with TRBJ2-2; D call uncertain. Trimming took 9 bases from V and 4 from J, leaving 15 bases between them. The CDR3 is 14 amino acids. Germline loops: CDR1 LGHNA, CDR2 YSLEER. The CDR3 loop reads CASRAADTTGELFF. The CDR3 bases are TGCGCCAGTCGAGCCGCGGATACCACCGGGGAGCTGTTTTTT.